This T cell receptor beta chain is drawn from a study of blood T cell repertoires in COVID-19. The overall study: Samples taken during acute and convalescent COVID-19 were collected in the United States, Italy and Spain. Sample material is recorded as cDNA or gDNA derived from T cells, B-cell-depleted T cells, or PBMCs.

In the study's own analysis: Scientists estimated how many nucleated cells there were by amplifying reference gene primers. Data came from immunoSEQ multiplex PCR; TCRdb stores just in-frame clones and leaves some out. The DNA was the basis for D and trimming; V, J and clone size are from that table. The sample has some 70,000 clones, around 82% seen once. Sequences were obtained from peripheral blood. This clonotype was sampled from a man aged 55 to 69 with acute or convalescent COVID-19.

The CDR3: CASSETGHPSQETQYF. The CDR3 coding sequence is TGTGCCAGCAGCGAGACGGGACACCCAAGTCAAGAGACCCAGTACTTC. The chain has TRBV11-2 and TRBJ2-5, with a weak D call TRBD1 (6 bases). Germline V CDR1 and CDR2: SGHAT, FQNNGV. This CDR3 has 16 residues. V was pared by 5 bases and J by 2 bases, with 18 bases between.